This entry concerns a single T cell receptor (beta chain). Its antigen is unknown. No base qualities exist here, and no much larger clone lies one base off it. For repertoire sequencing, TCR beta CDR3 regions were amplified from RNA transcripts. A first-round RT-PCR used HTBI primers with the Qiagen OneStep RT-PCR kit, followed by a second-round multiplex PCR, size selection and purification. The libraries underwent paired-end sequencing with 100 bp reads on an Illumina HiSeq2000. The authors' pipeline ran thus. SOAPnuke was used to process the reads, removing any read that contained adapters or uncalled bases, had a mean Phred below 15, or lacked an exact match to the constant primer or identifier. COPE v1.2.5 was used to merge the high-quality paired reads. Each unique nucleotide sequence was defined as a clonotype, and clonotypes were aligned to IMGT TRB V, D and J references with MiTCR v1.1. Analysis was restricted to V-J combinations with a frequency above 0.0001, which covered roughly 99% of repertoires. For each V-J combination, a TCR clonal expansion and chaos score was defined as the ratio of F50 clonal expansion to chaos observed in the TCRdist matrix. Welch's t-statistics and random forest were used to narrow the features down to approximately 13 V-J combinations, which were then fed into a naive Bayes classifier. The Morisita-Horn index was used to measure how similar the thyroid and blood repertoires were. Clones were called with MiXCR by TCRdb after fastp trimmed the public reads at Q25, and only in-frame beta chains were retained. CDR3 protein sequences are deduplicated, and each keeps its most common genes and DNA. The authors' filters were not applied to this entry. The sample table shows tens of thousands of distinct CDR3 sequences, and 45% to 55% are seen once. In total, the top ten clones hold approximately 27% of the sample.

This specimen comes from a study of Graves' ophthalmopathy and Graves' hyperthyroidism (dated by TCRdb to 2017 to 2018). The study in broad terms: Peripheral blood was collected before any treatment was given, at the time of initial diagnosis. Once sampling was done, hyperthyroidism patients were given methimazole at a starting dose of 30 mg daily, while ophthalmopathy patients were given high-dose intravenous methylprednisolone. A discovery set of 95 to 100 patients (around 44 ophthalmopathy, some 58 stable hyperthyroidism) was enrolled to explore V-J signatures distinguishing ophthalmopathy from hyperthyroidism. In total, under 150 blood samples were TCR-sequenced: under 45 ophthalmopathy, about 75 hyperthyroidism and approximately 17 hyperthyroidism-to-ophthalmopathy patients. For independent validation, a separate cohort was made up of 18 hyperthyroidism patients plus 17 patients who later progressed from hyperthyroidism to ophthalmopathy. T-cell repertoires of thyroid tissue and blood were compared in 5 or 6 hyperthyroidism patients. The study used TCR beta repertoire signatures to distinguish Graves' ophthalmopathy from Graves' hyperthyroidism and to predict progression to ophthalmopathy. General study outcomes and caveats: Sample size was not statistically predetermined, and group allocation was not concealed from the investigators. Most of the expanded thyroid clonotypes with a frequency above 0.001 were also detected in blood, and it was suggested that the thyroid immune response may be reflected by blood repertoires. In validation, the model predicted ophthalmopathy progression with about 64% sensitivity and 72% to 80% specificity; approximately 12 predicted patients were CT-confirmed with GO in a median of around 6 months. In cross-validation, the 13-signature model distinguished ophthalmopathy from stable hyperthyroidism with less than 90% sensitivity and 81.08% specificity, while in the test set the corresponding values were about 80% and 75%.

Trimming leaves V shorter by 5 bases and J shorter by 15 bases, with the junction holding 9 bases beyond the gene matches. The CDR3 numbers 14 residues from cysteine through phenylalanine. Only the CDR3 DNA is retained, 42 bases long and in frame from the first base. According to the germline V gene (reference sequence), CDR1 reads SEHNR and CDR2 reads FQNEAQ. Hyperthyroidism was considered stable if no progression to ophthalmopathy occurred within 18 months of follow-up. Patients with hyperthyroidism were aged 18 to 65 years, had been newly diagnosed, and had a disease duration of less than 2 months. Patients with other autoimmune diseases, uncontrolled infections, pregnancy or lactation were excluded. Clinical symptoms, serum thyroxine, TRAb, thyroid ultrasound and orbital computed tomography were used for diagnosis. Using Ficoll-Paque density gradient centrifugation, PBMCs were isolated from 10 ml of fresh peripheral blood. Total RNA was extracted with Trizol reagent and quality-checked on an Agilent 2100 Bioanalyzer.

This clonotype originated in an adult woman with stable Graves' hyperthyroidism. Recombination joined TRBV7-9 with TRBJ2-2; TRBD2 fits 13 bases in the junction. The specimen was peripheral blood. The nucleotide sequence reads as follows: TGTGCCAGCAGCATGAGGACTAGCGGGAGTGTGTTGTTTTTT. Translation gives CASSMRTSGSVLFF.